This T cell receptor beta chain was retrieved from a study of blood T cell repertoires in COVID-19. For recovered donors of Cohort 3, there were two negative PCRs, clearance, or symptom resolution. The data were produced by immunoSEQ multiplex PCR, yet TCRdb's version contains in-frame clones alone and is incomplete. The sample consists of under 150,000 clones, 60% to 80% of them appearing once. This clone was picked up one time. The TCR comes from a woman aged 50 to 60 who had recovered from COVID-19. Material: PBMCs or T cells enriched from blood (not recorded which).

The DNA for the CDR3 is TGTGCCAGCAGTTTATGGGACAGGGGGTCTCAGCCCCAGCATTTT. Translation: CASSLWDRGSQPQHF. The rearrangement joins TRBV27 to TRBJ1-5, with 11 bases identical to TRBD1. Germline V CDR1 and CDR2: MNHEY, SMNVEV (reference sequence). The V and J ends lost 1 base and 6 bases, in that order; junction bases with no gene match: 2. The CDR3 has 15 residues.